The present entry profiles one TCR beta chain with its context. The antigen remains unidentified. Other DNA sequences within the sample encode an identical CDR3. As originally analysed: With immunoSEQ giving junction-only sequences and no quality scores, filtering differed. Using immunoSEQ multiplex PCR, the repertoire was profiled, and TCRdb retains in-frame clones only, with some absent. V, J and clone size are those of that table, while D and trimming were read from the DNA. The sample has around 2,000,000 clones, about 93% seen once. This specimen belongs to a study of shared clonotypes between healthy human individuals. At the level of the study: Three plates each covered CD4 naive and memory; CD8 naive two, CD8 memory one. Study-wide results and caveats: Of the naive CD4 clonotypes, about 5% were shared across a handful of donors.

CD45RO-negative cells were positively selected for CCR7, leaving out terminally differentiated effector memory CD45RA+ cells. Recent acute infections and vaccinations were absent in the healthy HIV-negative adult donors. V shed 1 base, J shed 2 bases, and the junction held 0 bases outside the gene matches. There are 15 residues in the CDR3. Germline V gene lookup returns CDR1 SGHNT and CDR2 YYREEE (reference sequence). The gene calls are TRBV5-4 and TRBJ2-1, with TRBD2 identical over 10 bases. The TCR comes from a man younger than 35 in good health. Some clones in this sample may be carry-over from other donors' samples. Sequenced material: naive CD8+ T cells from PBMCs. The CDR3 nucleotides are TGTGCCAGCAGCTTGACTAGCGGGACCTACAATGAGCAGTTCTTC. Protein: CASSLTSGTYNEQFF.